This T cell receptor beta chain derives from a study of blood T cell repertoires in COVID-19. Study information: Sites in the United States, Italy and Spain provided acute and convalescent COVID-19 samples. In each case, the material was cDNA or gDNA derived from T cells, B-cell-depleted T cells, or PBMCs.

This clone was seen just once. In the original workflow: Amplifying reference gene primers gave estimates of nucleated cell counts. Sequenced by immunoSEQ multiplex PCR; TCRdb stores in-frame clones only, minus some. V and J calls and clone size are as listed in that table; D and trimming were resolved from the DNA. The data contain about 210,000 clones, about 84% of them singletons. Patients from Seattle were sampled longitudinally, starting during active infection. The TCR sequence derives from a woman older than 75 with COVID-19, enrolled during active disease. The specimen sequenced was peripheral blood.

Here the CDR3 reads CASTPNTGTANYEQYF. DNA of the CDR3: TGTGCCAGCACCCCGAATACCGGGACAGCCAACTACGAGCAGTACTTC. The chain employs TRBV7-8 and TRBJ2-7, with 7 bases lining up with TRBD1. Germline V lookup: CDR1 SGHVS, CDR2 FQNEAQ. CDR3 size: 16 residues. V dropped 7 bases and J dropped 3; count of bases not matched to a gene: 15. Based on the CDR3 plus reference TRBV7-8 and TRBJ2-7, the full variable domain is GAGVSQSPRYKVAKRGQDVALRCDPISGHVSLFWYQQALGQGPEFLTYFQNEAQLDKSGLPSDRFFAERPEGSVSTLKIQRTQQEDSAVYLCASTPNTGTANYEQYFGPGTRLTVT.